Following are 13 T cell receptor beta chains from one sample sequenced in a study of cytomegalovirus exposure and HLA in healthy donors. In the PCR, 60 Vbeta and 13 Jbeta primers were used. Produced via immunoSEQ multiplex PCR; TCRdb's table is partial and in-frame only. The data show roughly 150,000 clones, with around two thirds seen just once and roughly a tenth held by the top ten. The sample comprised PBMCs. All receptors derive from a man aged 25-45 years in good health and CMV-seropositive.

The chain combines TRBV10-3 with TRBJ1-6, with D unclear. Germline V gives CDR1 ENHRY, CDR2 SYGVKD. The length of the CDR3 is 14 residues. V lost 5 bases and J 7 bases, leaving 12 bases between the germline ends. The CDR3 DNA reads as TGTGCCATCAGTCGGTCCGGGGAAAATTCACCCCTCCACTTT. Translation: CAISRSGENSPLHF.

The chain joins TRBV7-2 to TRBJ1-5; D is unresolved. The V end lost 4 bases, the J end lost 0 bases, and 16 bases lay between the germline ends. The CDR3 totals 17 residues. Germline loops: CDR1 SGHTA, CDR2 FQGNSA. The CDR3 sequence is CASSSAAGRNSNQPQHF. CDR3 coding DNA: TGTGCCAGCAGCTCGGCGGCGGGCAGAAATAGCAATCAGCCCCAGCATTTT.

This clone was counted a few times. The junction departs from the called germline gene at one end, perhaps through a read error. The CDR3 region has the DNA TGTGCCTGGAGGCAGACAGGGGGAACTGAAGCTTCCTTT. As protein: CAWRQTGGTEASF. The chain joins TRBV30 to TRBJ1-1; 9 nucleotides align to TRBD1. The CDR3 covers 13 residues. Germline values: CDR1 GTSNPN, CDR2 SVGIG (reference sequence). Using reference TRBV30 and TRBJ1-1 for the parts outside the CDR3, the full variable domain is SQTIHQWPATLVQPVGSPLSLECTVEGTSNPNLYWYRQAAGRGLQLLFYSVGIGQISSEVPQNLSASRPQDRQFILSSKKLLLSDSGFYLCAWRQTGGTEASFGQGTRLTVV.

This sequence joins TRBV2 and TRBJ1-5; TRBD1 matches at 8 bases. The germline gives CDR1 SNHLY, CDR2 FYNNEI. This CDR3 is 15 amino acids long. With 7 bases clipped from V and 7 bases from J, the junction kept 12 bases outside the gene matches. CDR3 sequence reads: CASNSDQGAGQPQHF. CDR3 coding DNA: TGTGCCAGCAATTCCGACCAGGGGGCCGGACAGCCCCAGCATTTT. The variable domain in full, completed from reference TRBV2 and TRBJ1-5, reads EPEVTQTPSHQVTQMGQEVILRCVPISNHLYFYWYRQILGQKVEFLVSFYNNEISEKSEIFDDQFSVERPDGSNFTLKIRSTKLEDSAMYFCASNSDQGAGQPQHFGDGTRLSIL.

This clone occurred a few times. V and J are TRBV6-5 and TRBJ2-3; 7 positions match TRBD2. Germline V lookup: CDR1 MNHEY, CDR2 SVGAGI. This CDR3 region has 15 residues. The V segment lost 7 bases and the J segment 3 bases; nucleotides outside the gene matches: 10. The CDR3 bases are TGTGCCAGCACCTCCCGATGGGGAGGGACAGATACGCAGTATTTT. This encodes CASTSRWGGTDTQYF.

V and J are TRBV5-1 and TRBJ2-2; D not resolved. V was shortened by 4 bases and J by 2 bases, with 6 bases between the two germline ends. CDR3 length: 13 amino acids. From germline, CDR1 is SGHRS and CDR2 YFSETQ. This CDR3 is CASSPSNTGELFF. CDR3 nucleotide sequence: TGCGCCAGCAGCCCATCAAACACCGGGGAGCTGTTTTTT.

The V gene is TRBV28, the J gene TRBJ1-1; no clear D gene. V lost 7 bases and J lost 5, with 14 bases in between. This CDR3 is 13 amino acids long. Germline V gene data show CDR1 as MDHEN and CDR2 as SYDVKM. The CDR3 DNA follows: TGTGCCAGCATTCAACCAGCGGGTACTGAAGCTTTCTTT. This codes for CASIQPAGTEAFF.

CDR3 sequence reads: CASSLGSDLYEQYF. The CDR3 DNA sequence: TGCGCCAGCAGCTTGGGTAGCGATCTCTACGAGCAGTACTTC. V and J are TRBV5-1 and TRBJ2-7; D may be TRBD2 (5 bases). Trimming stripped 0 bases from V and 3 bases from J, with 10 bases between. Germline lookup yields CDR1 SGHRS and CDR2 YFSETQ. The CDR3 contains 14 residues.

The chain has TRBV28 and TRBJ1-1; D not resolved. The CDR3 length is 11 residues. The germline V gene encodes CDR1 MDHEN and CDR2 SYDVKM. The CDR3 nucleotides read TGTATTGTTCGGTCGAACACTGAAGCTTTCTTT. It codes for CIVRSNTEAFF.

Comment on this clone: The sample holds other DNA sequences that translate to the same CDR3. The chain couples TRBV7-9 to TRBJ1-1; D perhaps matches TRBD1 (5 bases). The V and J ends lost 1 base and 2 bases respectively, with 11 bases between them. The CDR3 contains 15 residues. Germline V CDR1 and CDR2: SEHNR, FQNEAQ (reference sequence). The CDR3: CASSLGGGVNTEAFF. CDR3 coding DNA: TGTGCCAGCAGCTTAGGAGGAGGGGTTAACACTGAAGCTTTCTTT.

A few counts support this clone. This chain connects TRBV19 to TRBJ1-2; no reliable D call. The CDR3 loop spans 17 amino acids. Germline-derived CDR1 and CDR2 are LNHDA and SQIVND (reference sequence). V was clipped by 3 bases and J by 4 bases, with 21 bases between them. The CDR3, as DNA: TGTGCCAGTAGTATTTATGGCAATTTAGACGCAGGCTATGGCTACACCTTC. Protein product: CASSIYGNLDAGYGYTF.

This clone came up a few times. V is TRBV30 and J is TRBJ2-7, with D perhaps TRBD2 (6 bases). Germline-derived CDR1 and CDR2 are GTSNPN and SVGIG (reference sequence). V lost 3 bases and J lost 1, with 22 bases in between. This CDR3 is 17 amino acids long. CDR3 sequence: CAWSSPIRDWGSYEQYF. In nucleotides, the CDR3 is TGTGCCTGGAGCTCCCCTATCCGGGACTGGGGGTCCTACGAGCAGTACTTC.

CDR3 DNA sequence: TGCGCCAGCAGCCCGACAGAGAACTATGGCTACACCTTC. Its protein is CASSPTENYGYTF. V is TRBV10-1 and J is TRBJ1-2; D might be TRBD1 (5 bases). The CDR3 consists of 13 residues. Germline V gene lookup returns CDR1 WNHNN and CDR2 SYGVQD (reference sequence). Between the trimmed V and J ends, which lost 6 bases and 2 bases, there was a span of 10 bases.